The 11 T cell receptor beta chains given below trace back to one sample, sequenced in a study of blood T cell repertoires in COVID-19. The protocol was immunoSEQ multiplex PCR, while the TCRdb copy is restricted to in-frame clones and leaves out a portion. This sample has a few hundred thousand clones, with 80% to 90% found just once. Sequences were obtained from PBMCs or T cells enriched from blood (not recorded which). These receptors originate from a man aged 18 to 35 who had recovered from COVID-19.

The V call is TRBV23-1, the J call TRBJ2-1, with 9 positions matching TRBD2. TRBV23-1 is placed among ORFs of uncertain function. CDR3 length: 18 residues. J gave up 5 bases and V 3 bases, and 14 bases lay outside the gene matches. CDR3 protein: CASSQNERGAKLNNEQFF. CDR3 nucleotide sequence: TGCGCCAGCAGTCAGAATGAGCGGGGGGCCAAGTTGAACAATGAGCAGTTCTTC.

The chain employs TRBV6-5 and TRBJ1-2, with D possibly being TRBD1 (5 bases). Deletions cut 6 bases from V and 2 bases from J, with 13 bases between. CDR3 length equals 14 residues. Germline CDR1 reads MNHEY; CDR2 reads SVGAGI. CDR3 protein: CASSRVKGNYGYTF. CDR3 in DNA: TGTGCCAGCAGCCGGGTGAAGGGGAACTATGGCTACACCTTC.

The chain joins TRBV24-1 to TRBJ2-1, with TRBD1 matching over 7 bases. Germline trimming cut 0 bases from V and 6 bases from J; bases unmatched to any gene: 7. Germline lookup yields CDR1 KGHDR and CDR2 SFDVKD. The CDR3 contains 16 residues. DNA for the CDR3: TGTGCCACCAGTGATTTGCGACAGGGATTTATCAATGAGCAGTTCTTC. It translates to CATSDLRQGFINEQFF.

The chain recombines TRBV7-8 with TRBJ2-2, with a weak D call TRBD1 (6 bases). There are 13 residues in the CDR3. In germline, CDR1 is SGHVS, CDR2 FQNEAQ. In DNA, the CDR3 is TGTGCTATTAGGGGGACCCCCACCGGGGAGCTGTTTTTT. Residues: CAIRGTPTGELFF.

This chain uses TRBV7-7 with TRBJ2-5; TRBD2 might be the D (7 bases). Deletions cut 0 bases from V and 5 bases from J, with 16 bases between. Germline V gene data show CDR1 as SSHAT and CDR2 as FNYEAQ (reference sequence). The length of the CDR3 is 16 residues. CDR3 DNA sequence: TGTGCCAGCAGCTTAGCGCAAGGCGGGGGCTTGGAGACCCAGTACTTC. Protein: CASSLAQGGGLETQYF.

The V and J genes are TRBV3-1 (or the pseudogene TRBV3-2) and TRBJ1-2, with 7 bases identical to TRBD1. With V trimmed by 4 bases and J by 4 bases, 6 bases remained unmatched. Germline V gene lookup returns CDR1 LGHDT and CDR2 YNNKEL (reference sequence). The CDR3 loop spans 14 amino acids. In DNA, the CDR3 is TGTGCCAGCAGCCCCTGGGACAGCCCCTATGGCTACACCTTC. This translates into CASSPWDSPYGYTF.

This chain connects TRBV7-8 to TRBJ1-6, with 8 bases that match TRBD1. The germline V gene has CDR1 SGHVS and CDR2 FQNEAQ. The CDR3 is made up of 14 amino acids. The V gene end was trimmed by 5 bases and the J gene end by 10 bases; junction bases not matched to a gene: 7. The CDR3 spells CASSEARGQSPLHF. The CDR3 DNA sequence: TGTGCCAGCAGCGAGGCCAGGGGGCAATCACCCCTCCACTTT.

For the CDR3, the DNA is TGCAGCACCGGGACAGGGGGCTACAATGAGCAGTTCTTC. Its protein product is CSTGTGGYNEQFF. The genes are TRBV29-1 and TRBJ2-1, with 11 bases matching TRBD1. Germline lookup yields CDR1 SQVTM and CDR2 ANQGSEA. This CDR3 is 13 amino acids long. The V segment lost 8 bases and the J segment 3 bases; nucleotides outside the gene matches: 3.

CDR3 residues: CASSPRGQGAGNEQFF. The CDR3 nucleotides are TGTGCCAGCAGCCCAAGGGGACAGGGGGCTGGGAATGAGCAGTTCTTC. V is TRBV7-3 and J is TRBJ2-1; 12 bases fit TRBD1. The germline V gene has CDR1 SGHTA and CDR2 FQGTGA. The trim removed 5 bases at V and 7 bases at J, leaving 9 bases unmatched. The CDR3 covers 16 residues. Together with reference TRBV7-3 and TRBJ2-1, the CDR3 gives the full variable domain: GAGVSQTPSNKVTEKGKYVELRCDPISGHTALYWYRQSLGQGPEFLIYFQGTGAADDSGLPNDRFFAVRPEGSVSTLKIQRTERGDSAVYLCASSPRGQGAGNEQFFGPGTRLTVL.

The rearrangement uses TRBV11-2 and TRBJ1-4; D ambiguous. The germline gives CDR1 SGHAT, CDR2 FQNNGV. The CDR3 totals 14 residues. Between the trimmed V and J ends, which lost 7 bases and 5 bases, there was a span of 14 bases. CDR3 in amino acids: CASNRGERNEKLFF. CDR3 nucleotides: TGTGCCAGCAACCGCGGAGAGAGGAATGAAAAACTGTTTTTT.

The chain links TRBV28 to TRBJ2-4, with a tentative D call TRBD1 (5 bases). CDR1 is MDHEN and CDR2 is SYDVKM in the germline V gene. V was clipped by 3 bases and J by 5 bases, with 23 bases between them. The CDR3 spans 18 residues. The CDR3 nucleotides are TGTGCCAGCAGTTTGTCTTCTAGGGGTTGGACGTTCCAAAACATTCAGTACTTC. This encodes CASSLSSRGWTFQNIQYF.